These 32 T cell receptor beta chains were sequenced from one sample in a study of blood T cell repertoires in COVID-19. Sequencing used immunoSEQ multiplex PCR; TCRdb keeps in-frame clones, though not all of them. The repertoire has 80,000 to 95,000 clones, approximately 81% of them found once; the top ten carry approximately 15%. Sequenced sample: peripheral blood. The receptors stem from a woman aged 70 to 79 with acute or convalescent COVID-19.

This chain uses TRBV24-1 with TRBJ2-3; tentative D call: TRBD2 (6 bases). From germline, CDR1 is KGHDR and CDR2 SFDVKD. This CDR3 is 15 amino acids long. V was trimmed by 5 bases and J by 0 bases, leaving 11 bases between them. The CDR3 loop reads CATSVTGDSTDTQYF. The CDR3 DNA is TGTGCCACCAGTGTTACGGGAGACAGCACAGATACGCAGTATTTT.

V and J are TRBV6-4 and TRBJ1-1, with 9 bases fitting TRBD1. J was trimmed by 3 bases and V by 4 bases; bases with no gene match: 3. Germline assignment: CDR1 MRHNA and CDR2 SNTAGT. The CDR3 consists of 14 residues. In DNA, the CDR3 is TGTGCCAGCAGTGGGGGACAGGGAGACACTGAAGCTTTCTTT. Protein: CASSGGQGDTEAFF.

The chain has TRBV5-4 and TRBJ1-2; D gene ambiguous. Germline V gives CDR1 SGHNT, CDR2 YYREEE (reference sequence). Trimming pared 0 bases from V and 4 bases from J, leaving 13 bases between. The CDR3 runs 15 residues. In nucleotides, the CDR3 is TGTGCCAGCAGCTTGGCCCCGGAGACCACCTATGGCTACACCTTC. Translation gives CASSLAPETTYGYTF.

The genes are TRBV19 and TRBJ2-5; TRBD2 is a possible D gene (6 bases). Germline V gives CDR1 LNHDA, CDR2 SQIVND (reference sequence). This CDR3 has 15 residues. V shed 10 bases and J shed 7 bases, with 25 bases lying between them. This CDR3 reads CATTTGTLGVGTQYF. DNA for the CDR3: TGTGCCACCACCACCGGGACTCTAGGGGTCGGGACCCAGTACTTC.

The rearrangement links TRBV27 to TRBJ1-1, with D tentatively TRBD1 (5 bases). Between the trimmed V and J ends, which lost 3 bases and 1 base, there was a span of 6 bases. Looked up from germline, CDR1 is MNHEY and CDR2 is SMNVEV (reference sequence). The CDR3 covers 13 residues. This CDR3 reads CASSLGGNTEAFF. The CDR3 DNA sequence: TGTGCCAGCAGTTTGGGGGGGAACACTGAAGCTTTCTTT.

This rearrangement joins TRBV4-2 to TRBJ1-2, with 7 nucleotides matching TRBD1. Germline CDR1 LGHNA, CDR2 YNFKEQ. V shed 0 bases, J shed 4 bases, and the junction held 5 bases outside the gene matches. The CDR3 loop spans 15 amino acids. The CDR3 DNA reads as TGTGCCAGCAGCCAAGATAACAGGGGAGGCTATGGCTACACCTTC. It is translated as CASSQDNRGGYGYTF.

This clone appeared a single time. V is TRBV6-5 and J is TRBJ1-5, with D perhaps TRBD1 (6 bases). CDR1 and CDR2 (germline): MNHEY, SVGAGI. V lost 2 bases and J 4 bases, leaving 15 bases between the germline ends. This CDR3 is 16 amino acids long. In DNA, the CDR3 is TGTGCCAGCAGTTACCGTTCAGGGGCATCGAATCAGCCCCAGCATTTT. The encoded protein is CASSYRSGASNQPQHF.

This chain links TRBV28 with TRBJ1-2; TRBD1 might be the D (5 bases). Trimming cost V 1 base and J 0 bases, with 15 bases left between them. The CDR3 has 17 amino acids. Germline assignment: CDR1 MDHEN and CDR2 SYDVKM. As DNA, the CDR3 is TGTGCCAGCAGTTTATTCGCAGGGTTGAATACTAACTATGGCTACACCTTC. This gives the protein CASSLFAGLNTNYGYTF.

A note on this clone: In the same sample, other DNA sequences code for this CDR3. This chain links TRBV12-3 or TRBV12-4 with TRBJ1-2; D perhaps matches TRBD1 (6 bases). Trimming left V 5 bases short and J 2 bases short, with 9 bases between. The CDR3 extends over 13 amino acids. Written as DNA, the CDR3 is TGTGCCAGCAGTCGCCAGGGGAACTATGGCTACACCTTC. Translating it yields CASSRQGNYGYTF.

The rearrangement joins TRBV7-6 to TRBJ2-2, with 11 nucleotides matching TRBD2. Per germline, CDR1 SGHVS and CDR2 FNYEAQ. V trimming: 1 base; J trimming: 4 bases; junction bases outside the gene matches: 2. CDR3 length: 16 residues. The CDR3 is CASSLGTSGSTGELFF. CDR3 bases: TGTGCCAGCAGCTTAGGAACTAGCGGGAGCACCGGGGAGCTGTTTTTT.

The chain is built from TRBV9 and TRBJ2-5, with D perhaps TRBD2 (6 bases). The V and J ends lost 0 bases and 5 bases respectively, with 17 bases between them. Germline assignment: CDR1 SGDLS and CDR2 YYNGEE. The CDR3 has 16 amino acids. The CDR3 DNA reads as TGTGCCAGCAGCGTAGGGGCGGGGATGGTTGCGGAGACCCAGTACTTC. Translated: CASSVGAGMVAETQYF.

The chain joins TRBV12-3 or TRBV12-4 to TRBJ2-1; D is ambiguous. The V and J ends lost 6 bases and 9 bases respectively, with 12 bases between them. The CDR3 is made up of 12 amino acids. The CDR3 sequence is CASSYNPGEQFF. The DNA of the CDR3 is TGTGCCAGCAGCTATAATCCGGGTGAGCAGTTCTTC.

The chain recombines TRBV7-2 with TRBJ2-3, with D possibly TRBD2 on 7 matching bases. V lost 0 bases to trimming and J lost 2 bases, with 12 bases between them. The CDR3 sequence is 16 residues long. Germline CDR1 is SGHTA and CDR2 is FQGNSA. This CDR3 is CASSLAGGGYTDTQYF. Written as DNA, the CDR3 is TGTGCCAGCAGCTTAGCGGGAGGGGGTTACACAGATACGCAGTATTTT.

The chain combines TRBV5-6 with TRBJ2-7, with D maybe TRBD2 (6 bases). Trimming shortened V by 0 bases and J by 2 bases, and 12 bases separated the two germline ends. The CDR3 has 15 residues. The germline CDR1 and CDR2 sequences are SGHDT and YYEEEE. For the CDR3, the DNA is TGTGCCAGCAGCTTGGCTGGGGACTCCACCTACGAGCAGTACGTC. Residues: CASSLAGDSTYEQYV.

The V gene is TRBV6-5, the J gene TRBJ2-1; 9 bases map to TRBD1. Germline CDR1 reads MNHEY; CDR2 reads SVGAGI. The ends lost 2 bases at V and 4 bases at J; junction bases unmatched: 6. This CDR3 is 16 amino acids long. CDR3 sequence (DNA): TGTGCCAGCAGTTACCCAGGACAGGGGCCTTACAATGAGCAGTTCTTC. This gives the protein CASSYPGQGPYNEQFF.

The chain combines TRBV7-9 with TRBJ1-4, with D unresolved. Germline CDR1 and CDR2: SEHNR and FQNEAQ (reference sequence). V dropped 1 base and J dropped 3 bases, with 9 bases sitting between them. This CDR3 has 15 amino acids. The CDR3 region is CASSLVLLANEKLFF. CDR3 bases: TGTGCCAGCAGCTTAGTTCTATTGGCTAATGAAAAACTGTTTTTT. Full variable domain (missing parts from reference TRBV7-9 and TRBJ1-4): DTGVSQNPRHKITKRGQNVTFRCDPISEHNRLYWYRQTLGQGPEFLTYFQNEAQLEKSRLLSDRFSAERPKGSFSTLEIQRTEQGDSAMYLCASSLVLLANEKLFFGSGTQLSVL.

This clone was recorded once. The V gene is TRBV28, the J gene TRBJ1-3; tentative D call: TRBD1 (6 bases). Looked up from germline, CDR1 is MDHEN and CDR2 is SYDVKM. V lost 4 bases and J 5 bases, leaving 18 bases between the germline ends. This CDR3 region has 16 residues. In nucleotides, the CDR3 is TGTGCCAGCAGTTCCGGAACAGGGATTTACAGAAACACCATATATTTT. It codes for CASSSGTGIYRNTIYF.

The V call is TRBV7-9, the J call TRBJ2-2; 9 bases agree with TRBD1. The CDR3 length is 19 residues. Germline CDR1 and CDR2: SEHNR and FQNEAQ (reference sequence). J lost 0 bases, V lost 2 bases, and 10 bases had no gene match. The CDR3 loop is CASSLINWRTGANTGELFF. The CDR3 bases are TGTGCCAGCAGCTTAATCAACTGGCGGACAGGGGCGAACACCGGGGAGCTGTTTTTT.

The chain has TRBV7-9 and TRBJ1-4, with 10 bases fitting TRBD1. Trimming cost V 5 bases and J 7 bases; bases outside gene matches: 7. The V gene's germline CDR1 is SEHNR and CDR2 FQNEAQ (reference sequence). This CDR3 has 15 residues. The CDR3 loop reads CASSPTGGKSEKLFF. As DNA, the CDR3 is TGTGCCAGCAGCCCGACAGGGGGCAAGAGTGAAAAACTGTTTTTT.

This clone has only a few counts. The chain uses TRBV5-6 and TRBJ1-1; a possible D gene is TRBD1 (6 bases). CDR3 length equals 17 residues. CDR1 and CDR2 from the germline V gene are SGHDT and YYEEEE. Trimming left V 1 base short and J 0 bases short, with 16 bases between. This chain's CDR3 is CASSLTGRPTVNTEAFF. The CDR3 nucleotides read TGTGCCAGCAGCTTGACAGGGCGCCCCACCGTGAACACTGAAGCTTTCTTT.

V and J are TRBV25-1 and TRBJ1-2; 9 bases agree with TRBD1. J lost 4 bases, V lost 4 bases, and 13 bases had no gene match. Per the germline V gene, CDR1 is MGHDK and CDR2 is SYGVNS. There are 17 residues in the CDR3. This CDR3 reads CASSGLTGGNGGYGYTF. The CDR3 DNA follows: TGTGCCAGCAGTGGGTTGACAGGGGGTAATGGAGGCTATGGCTACACCTTC.

J is TRBJ1-1 and V is TRBV28, with TRBD1 as a possible D gene (6 bases). V lost 6 bases and J lost 4, with 12 bases in between. The CDR3 is 13 amino acids. Germline V lookup: CDR1 MDHEN, CDR2 SYDVKM. CDR3 loop: CASSLAGVTEAFF. In DNA form, the CDR3 reads TGTGCCAGCAGCCTAGCAGGGGTCACTGAAGCTTTCTTT.

This sequence joins TRBV2 and TRBJ1-2; TRBD1 matches at 7 bases. Per the germline V gene, CDR1 is SNHLY and CDR2 is FYNNEI. Losses at the gene ends were 6 bases for V and 3 bases for J; bases not matched to a gene: 10. This CDR3 is 15 amino acids long. CDR3 in amino acids: CASRGNRGRDYGYTF. CDR3 DNA sequence: TGTGCCAGCAGGGGGAACAGGGGTCGGGACTATGGCTACACCTTC. Combining the CDR3 with reference TRBV2 and TRBJ1-2 gives the whole variable domain EPEVTQTPSHQVTQMGQEVILRCVPISNHLYFYWYRQILGQKVEFLVSFYNNEISEKSEIFDDQFSVERPDGSNFTLKIRSTKLEDSAMYFCASRGNRGRDYGYTFGSGTRLTVV.

The chain has TRBV5-1 and TRBJ1-1; D unclear. The CDR3 length is 13 residues. The V gene lost 2 bases and the J gene lost 0 bases, with 5 bases spanning the gap. From germline, CDR1 is SGHRS and CDR2 YFSETQ. The CDR3 DNA sequence: TGCGCCAGCAGCTTAACAGTGAACACTGAAGCTTTCTTT. Protein sequence: CASSLTVNTEAFF.

The CDR3 region has the DNA TGTGCCAGCAGCTTCGGGACAGGGTCCTACGAGCAGTACGTC. Its translation: CASSFGTGSYEQYV. V is TRBV11-2 and J is TRBJ2-7; 9 positions match TRBD1. Germline CDR1 reads SGHAT; CDR2 reads FQNNGV. The CDR3 spans 14 residues. J lost 1 base, V lost 3 bases, and 1 base had no gene match.

This clone appeared once. CDR3 in amino acids: CASSSWGQEYEQYV. In DNA, the CDR3 is TGTGCCAGCAGCTCATGGGGACAGGAGTACGAGCAGTACGTC. The rearrangement joins TRBV5-6 to TRBJ2-7; TRBD1 matches at 8 bases. The CDR3 consists of 14 residues. Germline V gene data show CDR1 as SGHDT and CDR2 as YYEEEE. J was trimmed by 4 bases and V by 3 bases; bases with no gene match: 6.

This clone was seen only once. This rearrangement joins TRBV11-2 to TRBJ2-7, with TRBD2 matching 12 bases. The ends lost 4 bases at V and 3 bases at J; junction bases unmatched: 10. The CDR3 has 17 residues. Germline-derived CDR1 and CDR2 are SGHAT and FQNNGV. The CDR3 sequence is CASSSWPSTSGSYEQYV. In DNA form, the CDR3 reads TGTGCCAGCAGCTCGTGGCCGTCGACTAGCGGGAGCTACGAGCAGTACGTC.

This chain uses TRBV2 with TRBJ1-5; no clear D gene. This CDR3 spans 14 amino acids. The V gene lost 2 bases and the J gene lost 4 bases, with 9 bases spanning the gap. The germline gives CDR1 SNHLY, CDR2 FYNNEI. CDR3 residues: CASSESQVNQPQHF. The CDR3 coding sequence is TGTGCCAGCAGTGAATCCCAGGTTAATCAGCCCCAGCATTTT.

The CDR3 is CASRARNTGELFF. The CDR3 DNA is TGTGCCAGCAGGGCACGAAACACCGGGGAGCTGTTTTTT. The rearrangement links TRBV13 to TRBJ2-2; D is uncertain. The germline V gene has CDR1 PRHDT and CDR2 FYEKMQ (reference sequence). With 6 bases removed from V and 2 bases from J, the gap between germline ends came to 7 bases. CDR3 length equals 13 residues.

This sequence joins TRBV6-5 and TRBJ2-5; no firm D call. The CDR3 extends over 12 amino acids. V dropped 6 bases and J dropped 14 bases, with 19 bases sitting between them. The germline gives CDR1 MNHEY, CDR2 SVGAGI. CDR3 nucleotide sequence: TGTGCCAGCAGCGCCGCCCCCACTTCTTATTACTTC. The encoded protein is CASSAAPTSYYF.

This clone was detected only a few times. The J gene is TRBJ2-3, the V gene TRBV28; tentative D call: TRBD1 (5 bases). Germline lookup yields CDR1 MDHEN and CDR2 SYDVKM. The CDR3 runs to 15 residues. The V end lost 7 bases, the J end lost 0 bases, and 14 bases lay between the germline ends. DNA for the CDR3: TGTGCCAGCACCAGACTGGGGCGTAGCACAGATACGCAGTATTTT. Encoded protein: CASTRLGRSTDTQYF.

The chain uses TRBV30 and TRBJ2-4, with 7 positions matching TRBD1. The CDR3 extends over 14 amino acids. V lost 7 bases and J lost 0; bases outside the gene matches: 6. Germline V gives CDR1 GTSNPN, CDR2 SVGIG (reference sequence). CDR3 amino acids: CASGQFLAKNIQYF. The CDR3 nucleotides are TGTGCCTCGGGACAGTTTTTAGCCAAAAACATTCAGTACTTC.